This T cell receptor beta chain appears in the sequencing data of a study of blood T cells in healthy people across ages (dated by TCRdb to the mid-2010s). About the investigation overall: In model experiments, roughly one uniquely barcoded TCR beta cDNA molecule per two T cells was captured by template switching. To avoid experimental bias, donors of different ages were spread randomly across the sequencing lanes. Two additional independent replicas of 1 million unique cDNA reads from the same blood draw were analyzed for two donors (one aged 18 to 29 and one aged 80 or older). The study measured age-related changes in TCR beta repertoire diversity using deep sequencing normalized with unique cDNA molecular identifiers. Four age groups were formed from the donors: young (average approximately 17 years), middle-aged (approximately 40), aged (around 68) and long-lived (about 75). Broader findings and caveats from the paper: Because profiling used bulk unsorted PBMCs, naive and antigen-experienced compartments could not be compared conclusively. The CMV infection status of donors was not known, potentially confounding age-related changes in expanded clonotypes. Observed TCR beta diversity per million T cells fell roughly linearly with age, and a significant reduction was already apparent by age roughly 40. A strong correlation was found between observed TCR beta diversity and the percentage of naive T cells measured by flow cytometry. Compared with the aged group, more naive CD4+ T cells, fewer expanded clones and increased TCR diversity were shown by the long-lived group, suggesting age selection. Estimates of total diversity based on one million sequenced T cells were regarded as lower bounds and as underestimates.

As for this clonotype: There is no known antigen for this receptor. A much more abundant neighbour one base away suggests this may be a read error.

Unmatched junction bases come to 3, with V trimmed by 0 bases and J by 5 bases. From cysteine to phenylalanine, the CDR3 is 14 amino acids long. The read is trimmed to its CDR3 DNA, 42 bases read in frame from base 1. Per the germline V gene (reference sequence), LNHNV is the CDR1 and YYDKDF is the CDR2. Library preparation was by 5' RACE. Reads for this sample came from an Illumina HiSeq 2500. A second PCR of about 6 to 12 cycles was run with a J-beta primer mix and a sample-barcoded 5' primer. A unique molecular identifier was introduced onto each TCR beta cDNA molecule by a template-switch 5' adaptor carrying 12 random nucleotides. Each sample yielded at least 2.5 million CDR3-containing paired-end reads. The Mint cDNA synthesis kit, primed by a TRBC-specific oligonucleotide, was used to synthesize first-strand cDNA from all RNA. All cDNA was treated with uracil-DNA glycosylase and then went through a first 18-cycle PCR with the universal primers M1SS and BC2_uni_R. On the authors' methods: Normalization of each sample was performed by random selection of 1 million high-quality reads, each carrying a distinct molecular identifier. Instead of being binned into consensus sequences, reads with shared molecular identifiers were discarded. MiTCR, set to a Q25 quality threshold and the strictest error-elimination algorithm, was used for CDR3 identification, clonotype clustering and error correction. A nonparametric unseen species model with Euler transformation was used to estimate lower-bound total TCR beta diversity. The public reads were reanalyzed by TCRdb: fastp trimming at Q25, MiXCR alignment, in-frame beta chains only. Rows are unified per CDR3 protein, each entry keeping the most common DNA and genes. The V and J calls here are based on TCRdb, not the publication. In all, the sample holds about 1.6 million distinct CDR3 sequences, and roughly 32% of those were seen once. Jointly, the top ten make up roughly 12% of the sample.

Systemically healthy Caucasian individuals from Russia, over 30 in total and aged 6 to 90 years, were included as donors. Each donor gave 8 to 10 milliliters of peripheral blood, collected into EDTA-treated Vacutainer tubes. Ficoll-Paque density-gradient centrifugation was used to isolate PBMCs, with at least 6.5 million obtained per sample. Trizol reagent was used to extract total RNA from PBMCs, with at least 6 micrograms per sample. For every donor, an aliquot of PBMCs went through flow cytometry to measure the percentages of naive CD45RAhigh/CD27high T cells. In this chain, TRBV15 is recombined with TRBJ2-5; 7 central bases correspond to TRBD2. This clonotype was sampled from a woman between 25 and 40 years old in good health. Sequencing used blood. In nucleotides, the sequence is TGTGCCACCAGCAGAGATCCACTAGCGGAGACCCAGTACTTC. This is translated as CATSRDPLAETQYF.